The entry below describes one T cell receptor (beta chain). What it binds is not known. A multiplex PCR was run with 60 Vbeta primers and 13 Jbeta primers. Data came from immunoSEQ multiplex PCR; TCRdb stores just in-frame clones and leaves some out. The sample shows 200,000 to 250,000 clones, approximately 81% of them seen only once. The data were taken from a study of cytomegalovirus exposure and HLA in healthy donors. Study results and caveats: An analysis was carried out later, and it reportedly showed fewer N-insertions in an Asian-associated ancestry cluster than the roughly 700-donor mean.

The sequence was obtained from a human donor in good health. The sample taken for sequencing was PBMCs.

The CDR3 reads CASSVSRLAEGYNEQFF. DNA for the CDR3: TGTGCCAGCAGCGTATCTCGTCTAGCGGAGGGATACAATGAGCAGTTCTTC. The rearrangement joins TRBV9 to TRBJ2-1; 7 bases are a match to TRBD2. Looked up from germline, CDR1 is SGDLS and CDR2 is YYNGEE. The CDR3 is 17 residues long. Trimming took 1 base from V and 4 from J; bases not matched to a gene: 11.